This TCR beta chain was identified during a study of regulatory T cells in long-lasting Graves disease. Whole-study findings and limits: The study found TRBV28, TRBJ1-2 and TRBJ2-5 favored in persistent disease.

CDR1 and CDR2 (germline): MNHNS, SASEGT. CDR3 length: 15 residues. The authors built TCR beta libraries using iRepertoire HTBI primers and Arm-PCR of CDR3 regions. TCRdb re-derived calls from the multiplex PCR reads in MiXCR, one entry per CDR3 protein. The data contain 400,000 to 500,000 distinct CDR3 sequences, around 14% of them singletons. This clonotype was detected a few times. What it binds is unknown. Time point indicated: newly diagnosed GD, antithyroid drugs for less than 3 months. PBMC RNA was the source of the TCR library. Separately, the same data were catalogued under a study of T cells in Graves' hyperthyroidism and ophthalmopathy. Per that study: Diagnosing involved the use of clinical symptoms, serum thyroxine and TRAb, thyroid ultrasound and orbital computed tomography. The study used the HTBI primer set for a first-round RT-PCR of the TCR CDR3.

The source is a young woman with Graves disease. The chain carries TRBV6-1 and TRBJ2-1; TRBD2 matches 8 bases. Matching the DNA end better, TRBJ2-5 makes the J call doubtful. The sample consisted of peripheral blood mononuclear cells (PBMCs), taken at new diagnosis, from a patient treated with antithyroid drugs. CDR3 DNA sequence: TGTGCCAGCACGGGGGCGGGAGGCCCAACAGAGACCCAGTACTTC. It yields the protein CASTGAGGPTETQYF.